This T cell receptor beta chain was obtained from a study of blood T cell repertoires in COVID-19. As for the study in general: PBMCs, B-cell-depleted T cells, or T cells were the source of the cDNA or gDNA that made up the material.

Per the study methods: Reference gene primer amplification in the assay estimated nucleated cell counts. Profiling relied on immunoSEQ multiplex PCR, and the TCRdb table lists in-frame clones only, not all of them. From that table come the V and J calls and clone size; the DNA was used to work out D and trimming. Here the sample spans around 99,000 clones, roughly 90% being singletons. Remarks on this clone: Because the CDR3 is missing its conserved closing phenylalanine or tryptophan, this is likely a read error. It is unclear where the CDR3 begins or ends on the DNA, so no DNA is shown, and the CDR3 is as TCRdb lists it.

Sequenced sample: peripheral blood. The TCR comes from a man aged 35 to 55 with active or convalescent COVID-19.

The CDR3 loop is CASSLPGQAQISV. The rearrangement uses TRBV18 and TRBJ1-2; no DNA check was done on the table's D call, TRBD1. The CDR3 comprises 13 residues, both ends counted. The V gene's germline CDR1 is KGHSH and CDR2 LQKENI.